The 22 T cell receptor beta chains listed next were all sequenced from one sample in a study of shared clonotypes between healthy human individuals. TCRdb's copy holds only in-frame clones and misses some; the assay was immunoSEQ multiplex PCR. The table lists under 1 million clones, about 91% of them singletons. Terminally differentiated effector memory CD45RA+ cells were excluded from the naive CD8 cells, which were CD45RO-negative and positively selected for CCR7. The sample was naive CD8+ T cells sorted from blood. All receptors derive from a man aged 25 to 40 in good health.

The CDR3 region is CASSERGAFTDTQYF. As DNA, the CDR3 is TGTGCCAGCAGTGAACGGGGGGCCTTCACAGATACGCAGTATTTT. The chain recombines TRBV6-1 with TRBJ2-3; TRBD2 is a possible D gene (7 bases). V shed 2 bases and J shed 2 bases, with 11 bases lying between them. Germline CDR1 and CDR2: MNHNS and SASEGT. This CDR3 has 15 residues.

V usage is TRBV28 and J usage is TRBJ2-1; TRBD2 matches 7 bases. CDR3 size: 13 residues. Germline CDR1 and CDR2: MDHEN and SYDVKM. J gave up 14 bases and V 6 bases, and 13 bases lay outside the gene matches. The CDR3 nucleotides read TGTGCCAGCAGCAAAGGGCTAGCGGCCGCGGAGTTCTTC. This sequence encodes CASSKGLAAAEFF. The full variable domain, rest sourced from reference TRBV28 and TRBJ2-1, is DVKVTQSSRYLVKRTGEKVFLECVQDMDHENMFWYRQDPGLGLRLIYFSYDVKMKEKGDIPEGYSVSREKKERFSLILESASTNQTSMYLCASSKGLAAAEFFGPGTRLTVL.

The CDR3 sequence is CASSTGASGHNEQFF. CDR3 bases: TGTGCCAGCAGCACCGGGGCCTCAGGCCACAATGAGCAGTTCTTC. This sequence joins TRBV5-5 and TRBJ2-1, with D perhaps matching TRBD1 or TRBD2 (5 bases each). The length of the CDR3 is 15 residues. Germline CDR1 and CDR2: SGHKS and YYEKEE (reference sequence). V gave up 4 bases and J gave up 5 bases, with 16 bases separating them.

This clone appeared once. V usage is TRBV7-9 and J usage is TRBJ2-7; TRBD1 or TRBD2 may be the D gene (5 bases each). Trimming removed 4 bases from V and 2 bases from J, with 12 bases in between. Germline CDR1 SEHNR, CDR2 FQNEAQ (reference sequence). CDR3 length: 14 amino acids. The CDR3 region is CASSWDGLAYEQYF. For the CDR3, the DNA is TGTGCCAGCAGCTGGGACGGACTCGCCTACGAGCAGTACTTC.

The CDR3 DNA sequence: TGTGCCAGCAGCTTACCGAGCAGGGCCTCCTACGAGCAGTACTTC. It yields the protein CASSLPSRASYEQYF. The chain links TRBV11-2 to TRBJ2-7; a weak D match, TRBD1 (5 bases). This CDR3 is 15 amino acids long. V was shortened by 2 bases and J by 0 bases, with 11 bases between the two germline ends. CDR1 is SGHAT, CDR2 FQNNGV, per germline.

The V call is TRBV5-6, the J call TRBJ2-2; a weak D match, TRBD2 (5 bases). The CDR3 is made up of 16 amino acids. The V gene lost 0 bases and the J gene lost 0 bases, with 9 bases spanning the gap. Germline CDR1 is SGHDT and CDR2 is YYEEEE. The CDR3 here is CASSLGVGANTGELFF. In DNA, the CDR3 is TGTGCCAGCAGCTTGGGGGTGGGAGCGAACACCGGGGAGCTGTTTTTT.

The chain has TRBV27 and TRBJ2-5, with 14 bases identical to TRBD2. The CDR3 length is 16 residues. The J segment lost 1 base and the V segment lost 6 bases, leaving 4 bases of the junction unmatched. CDR1 and CDR2 from the germline V gene are MNHEY and SMNVEV (reference sequence). CDR3 nucleotide sequence: TGTGCCAGCAGCCCGGGACTAGCGGGGGCCCAAGAGACCCAGTACTTC. Its translation is CASSPGLAGAQETQYF.

The rearrangement links TRBV7-2 to TRBJ2-7; TRBD1 is a possible D gene (6 bases). Germline V gene data show CDR1 as SGHTA and CDR2 as FQGNSA. V shed 5 bases and J shed 2 bases, with 16 bases lying between them. CDR3 length: 15 amino acids. CDR3 loop: CASSPRPTGPYEQYF. The DNA of the CDR3 is TGTGCCAGCAGCCCGCGACCGACAGGTCCCTACGAGCAGTACTTC.

In its sample, this clone was seen once. CDR3 loop: CSVVDEKTFNEQFF. CDR3 coding DNA: TGCAGCGTTGTTGACGAAAAGACCTTCAATGAGCAGTTCTTC. The chain is built from TRBV29-1 and TRBJ2-1; D is unclear. The germline V gene encodes CDR1 SQVTM and CDR2 ANQGSEA. CDR3 size: 14 residues. Trimming left V 4 bases short and J 6 bases short, with 16 bases between.

This clone was detected once. The chain recombines TRBV6-1 with TRBJ2-3; 13 nucleotides line up with TRBD2. This CDR3 has 15 residues. CDR1 is MNHNS, CDR2 SASEGT, per germline. V gave up 8 bases and J gave up 0 bases; unmatched junction bases: 2. CDR3 loop: CASRTSGGSTDTQYF. In nucleotides, the CDR3 is TGTGCCAGCCGGACTAGCGGGGGTAGCACAGATACGCAGTATTTT.

This clone was counted once. The rearrangement links TRBV28 to TRBJ2-3; TRBD2 matches 12 bases. Germline V CDR1 and CDR2: MDHEN, SYDVKM. The CDR3 covers 19 residues. The V gene end was trimmed by 2 bases and the J gene end by 4 bases; junction bases not matched to a gene: 13. The CDR3 bases are TGTGCCAGCAGTTTAATTACGTTAGGGCTAGCGGGAGGGGCAGATACGCAGTATTTT. Translating gives CASSLITLGLAGGADTQYF.

This clone was found once. CDR3 amino acids: CASSLFTGQGIIAEAFF. The CDR3 DNA follows: TGTGCCAGCAGTTTATTTACGGGACAGGGGATTATCGCTGAAGCTTTCTTT. The rearrangement uses TRBV28 and TRBJ1-1, with 10 bases aligning to TRBD1. The CDR3 contains 17 residues. Germline loops: CDR1 MDHEN, CDR2 SYDVKM. J was trimmed by 6 bases and V by 1 base; bases with no gene match: 11.

The rearrangement uses TRBV28 and TRBJ2-7; D is unresolved. Per germline, CDR1 MDHEN and CDR2 SYDVKM. The germline V and J ends were trimmed by 6 bases and 3 bases, with 9 bases remaining between them. The CDR3 consists of 12 residues. The CDR3 protein is CASSVWSYEQYF. In DNA, the CDR3 is TGTGCCAGCAGCGTCTGGAGCTACGAGCAGTACTTC.

The chain joins TRBV2 to TRBJ2-5, with 8 positions matching TRBD2. The J segment lost 5 bases and the V segment lost 4 bases, leaving 12 bases of the junction unmatched. The CDR3 sequence is 16 residues long. Germline CDR1 and CDR2: SNHLY and FYNNEI. CDR3 coding DNA: TGTGCCAGCAGTGCCCCCCCGGGAGGGGTTTCGGAGACCCAGTACTTC. As protein: CASSAPPGGVSETQYF. Full variable domain (outside the CDR3, taken from reference TRBV2 and TRBJ2-5): EPEVTQTPSHQVTQMGQEVILRCVPISNHLYFYWYRQILGQKVEFLVSFYNNEISEKSEIFDDQFSVERPDGSNFTLKIRSTKLEDSAMYFCASSAPPGGVSETQYFGPGTRLLVL.

The chain is built from TRBV27 and TRBJ2-7, with a tentative D call TRBD2 (6 bases). This CDR3 contains 13 residues. V was cut by 2 bases and J by 3 bases, with 8 bases left in between. Germline lookup yields CDR1 MNHEY and CDR2 SMNVEV (reference sequence). The CDR3 is CASSLNGGYEQYF. The CDR3 DNA reads as TGTGCCAGCAGTTTAAACGGGGGCTACGAGCAGTACTTC.

The chain has TRBV6-6 and TRBJ2-5, with 9 bases fitting TRBD2. CDR3 length: 15 residues. V lost 6 bases, J lost 4 bases, and 9 bases stayed unmatched. The germline V gene encodes CDR1 MNHNY and CDR2 SVGAGI (reference sequence). This chain's CDR3 is CASRPGGTSLETQYF. The DNA for the CDR3 is TGTGCCAGCAGACCCGGGGGGACTAGCCTAGAGACCCAGTACTTC.

J is TRBJ1-5 and V is TRBV5-1; D gene ambiguous. Trimming cost V 0 bases and J 3 bases, with 7 bases left between them. The germline V gene has CDR1 SGHRS and CDR2 YFSETQ. The CDR3 runs 14 residues. The CDR3 spells CASSLGRDNQPQHF. CDR3 in DNA: TGCGCCAGCAGCTTGGGTAGAGACAATCAGCCCCAGCATTTT.

The CDR3 bases are TGCGCCAGCAGTGACTCCGGGACTAGCGGAGCCAGCTTCTACGAGCAGTACTTC. This encodes CASSDSGTSGASFYEQYF. The chain links TRBV10-2 to TRBJ2-7, with 11 bases aligning to TRBD2. Germline CDR1 WSHSY, CDR2 SAAADI. V was clipped by 3 bases and J by 3 bases; unmatched bases: 13. The CDR3 length is 18 residues.

The chain has TRBV29-1 and TRBJ2-7; tentatively, D is TRBD1 (5 bases). This CDR3 region has 13 residues. Per germline, CDR1 SQVTM and CDR2 ANQGSEA. V lost 7 bases and J lost 3, with 16 bases in between. This CDR3 reads CSAATENYYEQYF. The CDR3 DNA follows: TGCAGCGCTGCGACAGAAAATTACTACGAGCAGTACTTC.

The chain links TRBV27 to TRBJ2-7, with D tentatively TRBD1 or TRBD2 (5 bases each). CDR3 length equals 13 residues. Germline loops: CDR1 MNHEY, CDR2 SMNVEV (reference sequence). Trimming took off 3 bases at V and 5 bases at J, with 11 bases between the two ends. The CDR3 loop reads CASSLGRGHEQYF. DNA of the CDR3: TGTGCCAGCAGTTTGGGTAGGGGACACGAGCAGTACTTC.

The chain links TRBV11-2 to TRBJ2-3, with TRBD2 matching 9 bases. CDR1 SGHAT and CDR2 FQNNGV come from the germline V gene. The CDR3 has 16 amino acids. The J segment lost 4 bases and the V segment lost 4 bases, leaving 9 bases of the junction unmatched. CDR3 DNA sequence: TGTGCCAGCAGCTCCCCCCTAGCGGGGATGCCAGATACGCAGTATTTT. Translated: CASSSPLAGMPDTQYF. The variable domain in full, completed from reference TRBV11-2 and TRBJ2-3, reads EAGVAQSPRYKIIEKRQSVAFWCNPISGHATLYWYQQILGQGPKLLIQFQNNGVVDDSQLPKDRFSAERLKGVDSTLKIQPAKLEDSAVYLCASSSPLAGMPDTQYFGPGTRLTVL.

CDR3 sequence: CASSLGRVPSYEQYF. For the CDR3, the DNA is TGTGCCAGCAGCTTAGGGAGGGTACCCTCCTACGAGCAGTACTTC. The J gene is TRBJ2-7, the V gene TRBV7-6; perhaps TRBD2 as D (6 bases). The ends were cut back, 1 base at V and 0 bases at J, with 10 bases in the middle. The CDR3 contains 15 residues. Germline V gives CDR1 SGHVS, CDR2 FNYEAQ.